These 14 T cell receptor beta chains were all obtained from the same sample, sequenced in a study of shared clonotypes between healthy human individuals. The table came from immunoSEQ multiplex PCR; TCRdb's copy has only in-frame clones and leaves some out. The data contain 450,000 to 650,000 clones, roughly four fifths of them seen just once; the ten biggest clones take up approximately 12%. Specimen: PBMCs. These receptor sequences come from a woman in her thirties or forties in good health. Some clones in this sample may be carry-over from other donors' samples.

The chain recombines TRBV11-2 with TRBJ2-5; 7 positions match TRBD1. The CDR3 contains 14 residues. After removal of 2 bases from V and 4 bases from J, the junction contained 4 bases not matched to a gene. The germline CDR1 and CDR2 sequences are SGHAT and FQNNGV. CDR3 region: CASSLYGTAETQYF. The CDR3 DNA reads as TGTGCCAGCAGCTTATATGGGACAGCAGAGACCCAGTACTTC.

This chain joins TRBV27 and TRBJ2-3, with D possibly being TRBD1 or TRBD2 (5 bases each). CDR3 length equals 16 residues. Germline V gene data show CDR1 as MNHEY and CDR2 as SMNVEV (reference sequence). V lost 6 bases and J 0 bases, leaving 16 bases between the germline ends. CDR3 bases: TGTGCCAGCAGACGAGAGGGGCCCTCTAGCACAGATACGCAGTATTTT. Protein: CASRREGPSSTDTQYF.

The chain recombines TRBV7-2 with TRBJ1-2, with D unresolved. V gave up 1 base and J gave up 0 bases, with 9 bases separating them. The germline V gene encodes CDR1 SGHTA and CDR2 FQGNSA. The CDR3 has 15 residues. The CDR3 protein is CASSLGRPTNYGYTF. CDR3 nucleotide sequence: TGTGCCAGCAGCTTAGGGCGGCCGACTAACTATGGCTACACCTTC.

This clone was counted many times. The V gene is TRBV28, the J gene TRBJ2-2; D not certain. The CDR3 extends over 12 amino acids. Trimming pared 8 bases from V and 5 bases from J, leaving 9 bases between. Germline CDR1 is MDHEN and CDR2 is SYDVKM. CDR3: CASRTTTGELFF. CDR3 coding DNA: TGTGCCAGCCGAACTACTACCGGGGAGCTGTTTTTT.

The DNA of the CDR3 is TGTGCCAGCAGCCCTGGGGGCACTAACTATGGCTACACCTTC. It is translated as CASSPGGTNYGYTF. This chain connects TRBV6-6 to TRBJ1-2; D is possibly TRBD1 (6 bases). This CDR3 comprises 14 residues. The V gene lost 6 bases and the J gene lost 0 bases, with 11 bases spanning the gap. CDR1 and CDR2 (germline): MNHNY, SVGAGI (reference sequence).

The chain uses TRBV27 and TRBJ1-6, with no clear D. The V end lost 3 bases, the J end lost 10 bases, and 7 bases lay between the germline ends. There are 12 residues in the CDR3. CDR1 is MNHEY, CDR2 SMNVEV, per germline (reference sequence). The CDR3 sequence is CASSFRSSPLHF. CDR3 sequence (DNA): TGTGCCAGCAGTTTCCGGTCGTCACCCCTCCACTTT.

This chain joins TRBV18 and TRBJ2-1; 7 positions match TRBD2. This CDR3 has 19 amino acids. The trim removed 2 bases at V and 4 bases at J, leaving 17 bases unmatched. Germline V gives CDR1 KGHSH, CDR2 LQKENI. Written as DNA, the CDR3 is TGTGCCAGCTCACCATGGTTTGATAACGGGCTAGCGGTTTACAATGAGCAGTTCTTC. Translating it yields CASSPWFDNGLAVYNEQFF.

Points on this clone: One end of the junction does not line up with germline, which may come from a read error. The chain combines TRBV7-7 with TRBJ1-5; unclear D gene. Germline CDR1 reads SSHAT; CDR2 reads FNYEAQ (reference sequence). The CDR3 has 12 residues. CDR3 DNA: TGTGCTAGCAGCGAAAACAATCAGCCCCAGCATTTT. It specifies CASSENNQPQHF.

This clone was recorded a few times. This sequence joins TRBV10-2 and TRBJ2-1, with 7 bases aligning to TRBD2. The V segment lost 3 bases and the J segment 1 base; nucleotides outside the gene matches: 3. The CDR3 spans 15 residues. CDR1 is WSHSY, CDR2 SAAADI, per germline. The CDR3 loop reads CASSDLAASYNEQFF. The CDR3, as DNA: TGCGCCAGCAGTGACCTAGCGGCTTCCTACAATGAGCAGTTCTTC.

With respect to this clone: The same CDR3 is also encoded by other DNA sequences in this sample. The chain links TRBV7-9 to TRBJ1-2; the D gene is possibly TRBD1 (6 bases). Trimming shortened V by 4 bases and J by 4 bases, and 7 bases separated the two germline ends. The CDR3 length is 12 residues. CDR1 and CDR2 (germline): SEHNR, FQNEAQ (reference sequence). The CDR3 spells CASSSQGYGYTF. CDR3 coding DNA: TGTGCCAGCAGCTCACAGGGCTATGGCTACACCTTC.

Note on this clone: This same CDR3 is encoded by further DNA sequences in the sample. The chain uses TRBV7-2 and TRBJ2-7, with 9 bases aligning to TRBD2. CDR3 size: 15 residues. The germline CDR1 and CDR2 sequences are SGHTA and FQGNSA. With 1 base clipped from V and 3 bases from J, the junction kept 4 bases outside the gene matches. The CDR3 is CASSLGLAGLYEQYF. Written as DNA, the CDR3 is TGTGCCAGCAGCTTAGGGCTAGCGGGACTCTACGAGCAGTACTTC.

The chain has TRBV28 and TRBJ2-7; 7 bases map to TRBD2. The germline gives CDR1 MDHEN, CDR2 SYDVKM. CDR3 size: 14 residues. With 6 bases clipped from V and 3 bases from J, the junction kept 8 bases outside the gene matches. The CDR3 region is CASSSPSGYYEQYF. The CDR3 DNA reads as TGTGCCAGCAGCTCCCCTAGCGGCTACTACGAGCAGTACTTC.

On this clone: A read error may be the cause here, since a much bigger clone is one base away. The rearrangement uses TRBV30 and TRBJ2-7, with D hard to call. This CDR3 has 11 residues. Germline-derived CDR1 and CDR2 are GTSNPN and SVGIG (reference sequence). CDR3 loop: CAWSGNYEHYF. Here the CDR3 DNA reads TGTGCCTGGAGTGGAAATTACGAGCATTACTTC.

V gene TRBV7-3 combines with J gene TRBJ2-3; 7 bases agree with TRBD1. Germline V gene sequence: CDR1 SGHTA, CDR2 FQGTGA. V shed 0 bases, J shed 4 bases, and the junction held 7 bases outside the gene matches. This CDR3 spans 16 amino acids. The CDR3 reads CASSLTGAGGADTQYF. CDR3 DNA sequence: TGTGCCAGCAGCTTAACTGGGGCAGGGGGAGCAGATACGCAGTATTTT.